The 16 T cell receptor beta chains reported below all come from one sample, sequenced in a study of blood T cell repertoires in COVID-19. The method was immunoSEQ multiplex PCR; TCRdb's version includes in-frame clones alone and lacks a portion of them. Here the sample spans about 24,000 clones, around 87% being singletons. The sequencing sample was made of peripheral blood. Source of these receptors: a human donor with active COVID-19. The donor label of this sample is uncertain.

This clone has just one count. V and J are TRBV29-1 and TRBJ1-4, with 9 nucleotides matching TRBD1. CDR1 is SQVTM and CDR2 is ANQGSEA in the germline V gene. After removal of 7 bases from V and 7 bases from J, the junction contained 10 bases not matched to a gene. The length of the CDR3 is 14 residues. This CDR3 is CSANTGTGSEKLFF. CDR3 coding DNA: TGCAGCGCAAACACCGGGACAGGGAGTGAAAAACTGTTTTTT.

The chain recombines TRBV10-3 with TRBJ1-5; D is perhaps TRBD1 (6 bases). V was shortened by 4 bases and J by 4 bases, with 11 bases between the two germline ends. CDR1 and CDR2 from the germline V gene are ENHRY and SYGVKD. The CDR3 is 14 amino acids. The DNA for the CDR3 is TGTGCCATCAGTGGAGGGGGGGCAAATCAGCCCCAGCATTTT. This sequence encodes CAISGGGANQPQHF.

The genes are TRBV5-4 and TRBJ1-1; 8 bases fit TRBD1. The V gene end was trimmed by 4 bases and the J gene end by 6 bases; junction bases not matched to a gene: 11. CDR3 length: 15 amino acids. Germline V gene lookup returns CDR1 SGHNT and CDR2 YYREEE (reference sequence). The CDR3 is CASSPDPGQGAEAFF. The CDR3 bases are TGTGCCAGCAGCCCTGACCCCGGACAGGGCGCTGAAGCTTTCTTT.

The CDR3 reads CASRPLAGFYEQYF. The CDR3 bases are TGTGCCAGCAGACCACTAGCGGGGTTCTACGAGCAGTACTTC. This sequence joins TRBV2 and TRBJ2-7; 10 bases line up with TRBD2. The CDR3 length is 14 residues. J lost 3 bases, V lost 6 bases, and 5 bases had no gene match. From germline, CDR1 is SNHLY and CDR2 FYNNEI.

The chain joins TRBV4-3 to TRBJ1-2, with D uncertain. V lost 3 bases, J lost 7 bases, and 21 bases lay in between. In germline, CDR1 is LGHNA, CDR2 YSLEER. CDR3 length: 16 amino acids. CDR3 DNA sequence: TGCGCCAGCAGCCAGGTGGCTGGGCCCCACCAGAGTGGCTACACCTTC. It is translated as CASSQVAGPHQSGYTF.

J is TRBJ2-7 and V is TRBV9; possibly TRBD1 for D (7 bases). Germline V gives CDR1 SGDLS, CDR2 YYNGEE. The CDR3 is made up of 12 amino acids. Trimming left V 3 bases short and J 6 bases short, with 10 bases between. CDR3 loop: CASSAQGGEQYF. CDR3 nucleotides: TGTGCCAGCAGCGCCCAGGGGGGCGAGCAGTACTTC.

The chain joins TRBV11-1 to TRBJ2-1; 10 bases agree with TRBD2. The CDR3 consists of 16 residues. Per germline, CDR1 SGHAT and CDR2 FQDESV (reference sequence). V lost 5 bases and J lost 4; bases outside the gene matches: 8. The CDR3 DNA is TGTGCCAGCAGCCTCCAGGGACTAGCGAAATACAATGAGCAGTTCTTC. Translated, it gives CASSLQGLAKYNEQFF.

This clone has a single count. The genes are TRBV3-1 (or the pseudogene TRBV3-2) and TRBJ2-5; the match to TRBD2 covers 7 bases. This CDR3 has 17 amino acids. Losses at the gene ends were 0 bases for V and 2 bases for J; bases not matched to a gene: 9. Germline CDR1 reads LGHDT; CDR2 reads YNNKEL (reference sequence). The CDR3 loop reads CASSQEFGEGEQETQYF. The CDR3 DNA sequence: TGTGCCAGCAGCCAAGAGTTCGGGGAGGGTGAACAAGAGACCCAGTACTTC.

The chain links TRBV4-2 to TRBJ2-7; TRBD2 aligns across 7 bases. The CDR3 runs to 16 residues. Per germline, CDR1 LGHNA and CDR2 YNFKEQ. V trimming: 1 base; J trimming: 3 bases; junction bases outside the gene matches: 9. CDR3 nucleotides: TGTGCCAGCAGCCAAGCGGTAGCTAGCGGTTACTACGAGCAGTACTTC. It is translated as CASSQAVASGYYEQYF.

The rearrangement uses TRBV7-8 and TRBJ1-1; 7 bases match TRBD1. V dropped 5 bases and J dropped 1; count of bases not matched to a gene: 10. The CDR3 consists of 16 residues. In germline, CDR1 is SGHVS, CDR2 FQNEAQ. The CDR3 DNA reads TGTGCCAGCAGCCGTCTAGACAGGGTATGGAACACTGAAGCTTTCTTT. The encoded protein is CASSRLDRVWNTEAFF.

This rearrangement joins TRBV9 to TRBJ2-7; D not resolved. The CDR3 is made up of 13 amino acids. V was shortened by 2 bases and J by 4 bases, with 10 bases between the two germline ends. CDR1 SGDLS and CDR2 YYNGEE come from the germline V gene. In DNA form, the CDR3 reads TGTGCCAGCAGCGTCCAACCCACATACGAGCAGTACTTC. Amino acid sequence: CASSVQPTYEQYF.

The rearrangement links TRBV3-1 (or the pseudogene TRBV3-2) to TRBJ2-1; D gene unclear. The V and J ends lost 6 bases and 4 bases respectively, with 10 bases between them. The germline gives CDR1 LGHDT, CDR2 YNNKEL (reference sequence). CDR3 length equals 13 residues. The CDR3 here is CASRARSYNEQFF. The DNA for the CDR3 is TGTGCCAGCAGGGCTAGAAGTTACAATGAGCAGTTCTTC.

The chain has TRBV12-3 or TRBV12-4 and TRBJ1-5, with 9 positions matching TRBD1. CDR3 length equals 13 residues. J lost 7 bases, V lost 9 bases, and 7 bases had no gene match. The CDR3 DNA sequence: TGTGCCAGTCGACAGGGGACAGGGCAGCCCCAGCATTTT. Amino acid sequence: CASRQGTGQPQHF.

This clone was recorded once. The chain carries TRBV27 and TRBJ1-2; weak D call: TRBD1 (6 bases). V was cut by 6 bases and J by 8 bases, with 19 bases left in between. This CDR3 contains 14 residues. Germline CDR1 is MNHEY and CDR2 is SMNVEV (reference sequence). CDR3 sequence reads: CASSWWQGSGGYTF. The CDR3, as DNA: TGTGCCAGCAGCTGGTGGCAGGGGAGTGGAGGCTACACCTTC.

The rearrangement joins TRBV28 to TRBJ1-1; D is perhaps TRBD1 (5 bases). CDR1 is MDHEN, CDR2 SYDVKM, per germline. The CDR3 is made up of 12 amino acids. The V gene lost 11 bases and the J gene lost 7 bases, with 17 bases spanning the gap. Here the CDR3 DNA reads TGTGCCGGGGGGTCCCCAAGCGGTGAAGCTTTCTTT. It encodes CAGGSPSGEAFF.

The gene calls are TRBV5-8 and TRBJ2-1; D uncertain. Germline V gives CDR1 SGHTS, CDR2 YDEGEE. This CDR3 region has 15 residues. V dropped 0 bases and J dropped 4 bases, with 11 bases sitting between them. CDR3 region: CASSLDRQVYNEQFF. The CDR3 coding sequence is TGTGCCAGCAGCTTGGACCGTCAGGTATACAATGAGCAGTTCTTC.